This T cell receptor beta chain was retrieved from a study of beta chain features in type 1 diabetes. This clone occurred a few times. Investigators reverse transcribed all isolated RNA, so they sequenced expressed TCRB transcripts. It was found that naive, central memory and regulatory T cell samples averaged roughly 3.5 million reads. Sequencing used immunoSEQ multiplex PCR; TCRdb keeps in-frame clones, though not all of them. Of approximately 250,000 clones in the sample, around 14% were seen once. Only one heparinised blood draw was taken per donor, and its volume averaged about 120 mL. Researchers reported sorting CD4+ naive, central memory, regulatory and stem cell-like memory cells via CD45RO/CCR7/CD25/CD127/CD95/CD27. In germline, CDR1 is KGHSH, CDR2 LQKENI. The CDR3 is 14 amino acids. Trimming at V came to 3 bases and at J to 8 bases, leaving 7 bases not matched to a gene.

Specimen: naive CD4+ T cells from blood. The clonotype originates from a woman aged 35 to 49 in good health. The V and J genes are TRBV18 and TRBJ1-5; 7 nucleotides agree with TRBD1. CDR3 in amino acids: CASSPTGTREPQHF. The CDR3 region has the DNA TGTGCCAGCTCACCGACAGGGACAAGGGAGCCCCAGCATTTT.